The present T cell receptor (beta chain) was sequenced within a study of blood T cell repertoires in COVID-19. Study-level information: The United States, Italy and Spain provided the acute and convalescent COVID-19 samples. Sample material is recorded as cDNA or gDNA derived from T cells, B-cell-depleted T cells, or PBMCs.

Sequencing used immunoSEQ multiplex PCR; TCRdb keeps in-frame clones, though not all of them. The sample contains almost 500,000 clones, around nine tenths of which appear only once. The V and J ends lost 0 bases and 5 bases respectively, with 7 bases between them. Germline assignment: CDR1 MNHEY and CDR2 SVGAGI. The CDR3 runs to 13 residues. The source of this sequence is a woman aged 60-70 years who had recovered from COVID-19. This sequence joins TRBV6-5 and TRBJ1-2; D unresolved. Sequenced material: PBMCs or T cells enriched from blood (not recorded which). CDR3 nucleotide sequence: TGTGCCAGCAGTTACTCCGCAACTTATGGCTACACCTTC. Translated: CASSYSATYGYTF.